This T cell receptor beta chain appears in the sequencing data of a study of naive and memory T cell subsets. This clonotype occurred many times. What it recognizes is unknown. The CDR3 runs to 11 residues. Germline CDR1 reads GTSNPN; CDR2 reads SVGIG (reference sequence). The V gene lost 2 bases and the J gene lost 5 bases, with 6 bases spanning the gap. An oligonucleotide containing a UMI was ligated to the 3' end of TCR cDNA. General observations from the study: This RNA-based method may be sensitive to activation-related transcript changes.

Ligated cDNA underwent four rounds of PCR with nested alpha and beta constant region primers and SP2. Reverse transcription of blood and skin TCR RNA was primed at alpha and beta constant regions. Each CDR3 protein is one row after TCRdb ran MiXCR on the 5' RACE reads. The profile shows more than 55,000 distinct CDR3 sequences, around 7.3% of them singletons. The genes are TRBV30 and TRBJ2-5; D uncertain. This clonotype was sampled from a female donor in good health. This CDR3 reads CAWSLVETQYF. The CDR3, as DNA: TGTGCCTGGAGTCTAGTCGAGACCCAGTACTTC.